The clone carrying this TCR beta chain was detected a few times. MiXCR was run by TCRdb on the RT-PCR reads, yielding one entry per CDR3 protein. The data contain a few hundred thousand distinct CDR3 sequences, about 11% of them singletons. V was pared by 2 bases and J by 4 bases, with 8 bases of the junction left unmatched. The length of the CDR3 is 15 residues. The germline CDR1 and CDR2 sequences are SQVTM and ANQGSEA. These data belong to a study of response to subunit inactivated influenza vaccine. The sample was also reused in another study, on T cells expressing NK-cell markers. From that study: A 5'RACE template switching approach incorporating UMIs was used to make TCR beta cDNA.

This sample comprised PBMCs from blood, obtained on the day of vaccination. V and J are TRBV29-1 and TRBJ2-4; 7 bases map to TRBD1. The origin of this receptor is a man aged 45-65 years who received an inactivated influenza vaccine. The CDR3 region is CSVEPPGQAKNIQYF. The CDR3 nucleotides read TGCAGCGTTGAACCCCCCGGACAGGCTAAAAACATTCAGTACTTC.